This TCR beta chain was sequenced in a study of blood T cell repertoires in COVID-19. Trimming removed 2 bases at V and 2 bases at J, with 11 bases between. The CDR3 has 14 amino acids. Germline V CDR1 and CDR2: SGHDT, YYEEEE. This clone has a handful of counts. Assay: immunoSEQ multiplex PCR; the TCRdb copy retains only in-frame clones and omits some. Counted here are roughly 300,000 clones, about 87% occurring once; the ten biggest clones make up approximately 5%. This sequence was found in a woman in her 30s who had recovered from COVID-19. The sequencing sample was made of PBMCs or T cells enriched from blood (not recorded which). The chain employs TRBV5-6 and TRBJ2-7; D may be TRBD1 (6 bases). CDR3 sequence: CASSLGTPPYEQYF. The CDR3 bases are TGTGCCAGCAGCTTAGGGACACCTCCCTACGAGCAGTACTTC.